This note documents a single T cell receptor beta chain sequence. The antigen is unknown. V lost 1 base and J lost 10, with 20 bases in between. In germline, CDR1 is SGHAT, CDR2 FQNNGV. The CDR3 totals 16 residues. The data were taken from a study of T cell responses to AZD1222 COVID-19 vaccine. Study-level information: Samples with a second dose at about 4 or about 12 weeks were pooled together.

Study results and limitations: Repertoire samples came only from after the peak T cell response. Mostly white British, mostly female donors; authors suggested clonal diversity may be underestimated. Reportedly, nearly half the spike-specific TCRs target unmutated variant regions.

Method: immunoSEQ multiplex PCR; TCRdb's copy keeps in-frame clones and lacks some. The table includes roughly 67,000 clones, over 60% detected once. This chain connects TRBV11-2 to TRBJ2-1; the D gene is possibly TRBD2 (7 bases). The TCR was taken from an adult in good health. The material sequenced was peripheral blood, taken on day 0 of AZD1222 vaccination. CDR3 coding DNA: TGTGCCAGCAGCTTAGCTGGGGGGGCCCGTTTAAAAGAGCAGTTCTTC. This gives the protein CASSLAGGARLKEQFF.